This is a list of T cell receptor beta chains from one sample in a study of PD-1 blockade in classical Hodgkin lymphoma. Profiled with immunoSEQ multiplex PCR; TCRdb holds only in-frame clones, not every one. The table includes more than 90,000 clones, 78% detected once. The source was peripheral blood mononuclear cells (PBMCs), collected before the fourth cycle of nivolumab. All receptors come from a human donor with classical Hodgkin lymphoma. Both conserved end residues are part of each CDR3. Fields, in order: D gene, V gene, clone size, J gene, CDR3 protein, CDR3 DNA. D genes are given only for firm matches. Only part of the rows carry a size: once, few, many, or a class if the clone is expanded.

D: NA; V: TRBV7-8; size: NA; J: TRBJ1-2; CDR3: CASSLGLGYGYTF; DNA: TGTGCCAGCAGCTTAGGTCTGGGATATGGCTACACCTTC
D: NA; V: TRBV5-8; size: NA; J: TRBJ2-7; CDR3: CASRFRDYEQYF; DNA: TGTGCCAGCAGATTCAGGGACTACGAGCAGTACTTC
D: NA; V: TRBV6-6; size: once; J: TRBJ1-5; CDR3: CASSLGADQPQHF; DNA: TGTGCCAGCAGTTTAGGGGCGGATCAGCCCCAGCATTTT
D: NA; V: TRBV7-2; size: once; J: TRBJ2-2; CDR3: CASSFQGAGGELFF; DNA: TGTGCCAGCAGCTTCCAGGGAGCTGGCGGGGAGCTGTTTTTT
D: TRBD1; V: TRBV19; size: NA; J: TRBJ1-6; CDR3: CASSIDTGQGQYNSPLHF; DNA: TGTGCCAGTAGTATTGATACGGGACAGGGTCAATATAATTCACCCCTCCACTTT
D: TRBD2; V: TRBV25-1; size: NA; J: TRBJ2-7; CDR3: CASSASGGDEQYF; DNA: TGTGCCAGCAGTGCTAGCGGGGGGGACGAGCAGTACTTC
D: TRBD2; V: TRBV19; size: few; J: TRBJ2-7; CDR3: CASSIDLPSGLSYEQYF; DNA: TGTGCCAGTAGTATAGATCTCCCTAGCGGATTATCCTACGAGCAGTACTTC
D: NA; V: TRBV7-6; size: NA; J: TRBJ1-5; CDR3: CASSLSGYSNQPQHF; DNA: TGTGCCAGCAGCTTATCCGGCTATAGCAATCAGCCCCAGCATTTT
D: NA; V: TRBV6-5; size: NA; J: TRBJ2-7; CDR3: CASSYLPTGIYEQYF; DNA: TGTGCCAGCAGTTACCTGCCGACAGGTATCTACGAGCAGTACTTC
D: TRBD1; V: TRBV7-2; size: NA; J: TRBJ1-5; CDR3: CASSPGTGTGQPQHF; DNA: TGTGCCAGCAGCCCTGGGACAGGGACCGGTCAGCCCCAGCATTTT
D: TRBD1; V: TRBV2; size: NA; J: TRBJ2-7; CDR3: CASNRGPQNEQYF; DNA: TGTGCCAGCAACAGGGGGCCACAGAACGAGCAGTACTTC
D: TRBD1; V: TRBV28; size: once; J: TRBJ1-4; CDR3: CASSSTGATTNEKLFF; DNA: TGTGCCAGCAGCTCAACAGGGGCGACAACTAATGAAAAACTGTTTTTT
D: TRBD1; V: TRBV6-6; size: once; J: TRBJ2-3; CDR3: CASSSTTGGITQYF; DNA: TGTGCCAGCAGTTCCACGACAGGGGGCATAACGCAGTATTTT
D: NA; V: TRBV5-1; size: NA; J: TRBJ1-1; CDR3: CASSLGSVNTEAFF; DNA: TGCGCCAGCAGCTTGGGATCAGTGAACACTGAAGCTTTCTTT
D: NA; V: TRBV7-8; size: NA; J: TRBJ2-1; CDR3: CASSPYEGTSYNEQFF; DNA: TGTGCCAGCAGCCCTTACGAGGGGACTTCTTACAATGAGCAGTTCTTC
D: NA; V: TRBV9; size: NA; J: TRBJ2-3; CDR3: CASSVGRLVTDTQYF; DNA: TGTGCCAGCAGCGTAGGGAGACTAGTCACAGATACGCAGTATTTT
D: NA; V: TRBV28; size: NA; J: TRBJ2-7; CDR3: CASSGKDRLVDEQYF; DNA: TGTGCCAGCAGTGGTAAAGACAGGTTAGTCGACGAGCAGTACTTC
D: NA; V: TRBV18; size: NA; J: TRBJ1-1; CDR3: CASSPATMNTEAFF; DNA: TGTGCCAGCTCACCCGCCACTATGAACACTGAAGCTTTCTTT
D: NA; V: TRBV18; size: NA; J: TRBJ2-7; CDR3: CASSRRSTYEQYF; DNA: TGTGCCAGCTCACGCAGGAGCACCTACGAGCAGTACTTC
D: TRBD1; V: TRBV5-1; size: NA; J: TRBJ1-1; CDR3: CASSPGTGFVGVEAFF; DNA: TGCGCCAGCAGCCCCGGGACAGGCTTCGTTGGCGTTGAAGCTTTCTTT
D: TRBD1; V: TRBV5-4; size: NA; J: TRBJ1-1; CDR3: CASSFTGGSTNTEAFF; DNA: TGTGCCAGCAGCTTCACAGGGGGCTCTACGAACACTGAAGCTTTCTTT
D: TRBD2; V: TRBV9; size: NA; J: TRBJ2-1; CDR3: CASSVLAGGQSEQFF; DNA: TGTGCCAGCAGCGTACTAGCGGGGGGGCAGAGTGAGCAGTTCTTC
D: NA; V: TRBV7-9; size: NA; J: TRBJ1-2; CDR3: CASSPPRGGFFGYTF; DNA: TGTGCCAGCAGCCCTCCAAGGGGGGGATTCTTTGGCTACACCTTC
D: NA; V: TRBV27; size: NA; J: TRBJ1-1; CDR3: CASSLVPFRGAKTEAFF; DNA: TGTGCCAGCAGTTTAGTTCCCTTTCGGGGGGCAAAGACTGAAGCTTTCTTT